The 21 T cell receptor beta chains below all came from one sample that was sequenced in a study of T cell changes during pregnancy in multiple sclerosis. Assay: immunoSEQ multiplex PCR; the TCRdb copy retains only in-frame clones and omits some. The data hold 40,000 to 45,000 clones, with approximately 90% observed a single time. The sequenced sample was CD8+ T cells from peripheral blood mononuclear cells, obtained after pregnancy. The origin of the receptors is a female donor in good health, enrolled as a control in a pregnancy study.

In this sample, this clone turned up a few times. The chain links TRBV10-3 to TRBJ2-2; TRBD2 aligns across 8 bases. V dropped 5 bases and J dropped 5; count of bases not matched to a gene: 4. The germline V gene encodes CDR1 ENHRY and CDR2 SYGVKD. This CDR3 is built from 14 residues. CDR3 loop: CAISPSGLTGELFF. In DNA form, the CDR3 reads TGTGCCATCAGTCCTAGCGGGCTGACCGGGGAGCTGTTTTTT.

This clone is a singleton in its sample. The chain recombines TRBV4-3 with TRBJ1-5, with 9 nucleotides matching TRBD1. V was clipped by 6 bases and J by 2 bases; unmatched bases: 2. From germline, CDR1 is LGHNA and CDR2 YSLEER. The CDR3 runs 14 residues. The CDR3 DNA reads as TGCGCCAGCAGTCGGGACAGGGGCAATCAGCCCCAGCATTTT. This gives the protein CASSRDRGNQPQHF.

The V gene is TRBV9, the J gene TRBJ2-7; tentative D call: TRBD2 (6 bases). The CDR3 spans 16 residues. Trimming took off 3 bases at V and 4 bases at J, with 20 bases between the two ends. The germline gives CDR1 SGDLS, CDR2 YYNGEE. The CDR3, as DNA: TGTGCCAGCAGCGCCGCCGGGGGTAGTGCCCTTTACGAGCAGTACTTC. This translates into CASSAAGGSALYEQYF.

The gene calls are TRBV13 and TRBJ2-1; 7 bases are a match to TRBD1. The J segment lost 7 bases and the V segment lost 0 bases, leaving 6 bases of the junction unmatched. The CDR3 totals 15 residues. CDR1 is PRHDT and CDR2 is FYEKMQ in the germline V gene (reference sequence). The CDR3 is CASSLGGGKGNEQFF. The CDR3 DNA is TGTGCCAGCAGCTTAGGAGGGGGCAAGGGAAATGAGCAGTTCTTC.

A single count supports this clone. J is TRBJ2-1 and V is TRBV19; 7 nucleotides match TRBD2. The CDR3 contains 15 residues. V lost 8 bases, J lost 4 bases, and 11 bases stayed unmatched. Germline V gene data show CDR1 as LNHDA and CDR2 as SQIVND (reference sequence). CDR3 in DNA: TGTGCCAGTGCGAGGGGAGGGAGTGAATACAATGAGCAGTTCTTC. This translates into CASARGGSEYNEQFF.

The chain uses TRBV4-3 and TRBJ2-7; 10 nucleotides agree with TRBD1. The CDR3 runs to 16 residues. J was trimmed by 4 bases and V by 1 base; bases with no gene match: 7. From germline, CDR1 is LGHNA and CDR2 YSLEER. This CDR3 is CASSQGWGTGEYEQYF. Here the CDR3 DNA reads TGCGCCAGCAGCCAAGGTTGGGGGACAGGGGAATACGAGCAGTACTTC.

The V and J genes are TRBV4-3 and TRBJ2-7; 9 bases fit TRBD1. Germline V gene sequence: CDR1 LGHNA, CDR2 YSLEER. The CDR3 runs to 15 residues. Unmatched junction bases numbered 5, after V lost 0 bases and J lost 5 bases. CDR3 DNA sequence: TGCGCCAGCAGCCAAGATCACCGGGACAGGGACGAGCAGTACTTC. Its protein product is CASSQDHRDRDEQYF.

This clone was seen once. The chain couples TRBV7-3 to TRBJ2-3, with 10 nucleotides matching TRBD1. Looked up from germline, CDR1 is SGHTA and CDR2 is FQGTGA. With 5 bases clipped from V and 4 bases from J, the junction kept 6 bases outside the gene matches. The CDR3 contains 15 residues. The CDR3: CASSQTGQGADTQYF. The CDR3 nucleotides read TGTGCCAGCAGCCAGACTGGACAGGGGGCAGATACGCAGTATTTT.

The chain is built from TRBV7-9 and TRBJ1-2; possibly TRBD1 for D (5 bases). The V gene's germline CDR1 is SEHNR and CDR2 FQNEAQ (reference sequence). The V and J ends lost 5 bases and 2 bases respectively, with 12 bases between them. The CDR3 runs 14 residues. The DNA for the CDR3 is TGTGCCAGCAGCCCCGGGCAGGGCAACTATGGCTACACCTTC. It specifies CASSPGQGNYGYTF.

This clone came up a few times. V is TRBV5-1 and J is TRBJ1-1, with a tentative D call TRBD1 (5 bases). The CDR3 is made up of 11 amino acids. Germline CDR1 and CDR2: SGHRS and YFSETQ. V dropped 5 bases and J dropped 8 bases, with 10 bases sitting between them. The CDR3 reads CASSLQGEAFF. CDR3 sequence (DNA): TGCGCCAGCAGTCTGCAGGGAGAAGCTTTCTTT.

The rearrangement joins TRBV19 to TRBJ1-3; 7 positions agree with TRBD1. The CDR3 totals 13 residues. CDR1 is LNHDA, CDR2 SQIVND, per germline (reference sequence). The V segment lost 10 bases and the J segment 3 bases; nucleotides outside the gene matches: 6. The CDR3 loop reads CATRDRDGNTIYF. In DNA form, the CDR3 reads TGTGCCACCCGAGACAGGGATGGAAACACCATATATTTT.

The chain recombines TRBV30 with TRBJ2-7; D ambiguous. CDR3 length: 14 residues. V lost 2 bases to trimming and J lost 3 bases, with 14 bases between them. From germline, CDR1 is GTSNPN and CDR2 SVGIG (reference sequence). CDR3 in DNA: TGTGCCTGGAGTAGTGCCGGGTTTCTCTACGAGCAGTACTTC. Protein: CAWSSAGFLYEQYF.

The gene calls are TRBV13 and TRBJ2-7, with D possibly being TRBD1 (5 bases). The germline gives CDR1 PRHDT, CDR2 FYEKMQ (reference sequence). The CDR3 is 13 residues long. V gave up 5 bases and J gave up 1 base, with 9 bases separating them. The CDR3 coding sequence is TGTGCCAGCAGCCCACAGGTTTCCTACGAGCAGTACTTC. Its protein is CASSPQVSYEQYF.

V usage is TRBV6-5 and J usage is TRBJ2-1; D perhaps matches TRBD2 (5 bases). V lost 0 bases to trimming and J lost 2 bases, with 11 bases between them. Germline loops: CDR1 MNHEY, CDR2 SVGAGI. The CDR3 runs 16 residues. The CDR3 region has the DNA TGTGCCAGCAGTTACTCCGGGTCCGGGGCCTACAATGAGCAGTTCTTC. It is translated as CASSYSGSGAYNEQFF.

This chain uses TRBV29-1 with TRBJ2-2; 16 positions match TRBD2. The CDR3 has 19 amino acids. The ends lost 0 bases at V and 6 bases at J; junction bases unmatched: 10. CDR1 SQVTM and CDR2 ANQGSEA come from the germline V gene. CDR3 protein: CSVEEGLAGGQTKAGELFF. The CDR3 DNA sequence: TGCAGCGTTGAAGAGGGACTAGCGGGGGGGCAGACAAAGGCCGGGGAGCTGTTTTTT.

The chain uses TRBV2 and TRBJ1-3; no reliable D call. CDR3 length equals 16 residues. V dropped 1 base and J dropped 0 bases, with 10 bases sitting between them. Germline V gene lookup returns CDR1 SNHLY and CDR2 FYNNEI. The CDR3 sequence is CASSEDEGGSGNTIYF. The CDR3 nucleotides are TGTGCCAGCAGTGAAGATGAGGGAGGCTCTGGAAACACCATATATTTT.

DNA of the CDR3: TGTGCCAGCAGCCCGTTCGGGGGTCGGACCTCCTCCTACAATGAGCAGTTCTTC. Its protein is CASSPFGGRTSSYNEQFF. The chain carries TRBV7-6 and TRBJ2-1; a possible D gene is TRBD2 (6 bases). Germline V gene sequence: CDR1 SGHVS, CDR2 FNYEAQ. The CDR3 has 18 amino acids. Trimming took 5 bases from V and 0 from J, leaving 20 bases between them.

CDR3 loop: CAISESGGGNYEQYF. The CDR3, as DNA: TGTGCCATCAGTGAGTCGGGTGGGGGGAACTACGAGCAGTACTTC. This chain connects TRBV10-3 to TRBJ2-7, with D possibly TRBD2 on 6 matching bases. The germline V gene has CDR1 ENHRY and CDR2 SYGVKD. Deletions cut 0 bases from V and 3 bases from J, with 12 bases between. This CDR3 has 15 amino acids.

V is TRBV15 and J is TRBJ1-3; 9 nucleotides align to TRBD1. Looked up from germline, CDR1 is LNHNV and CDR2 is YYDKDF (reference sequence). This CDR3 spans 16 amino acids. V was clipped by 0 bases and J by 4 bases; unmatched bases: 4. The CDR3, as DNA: TGTGCCACCAGCAGAGACCAGGGGACAGGGGGAAACACCATATATTTT. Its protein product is CATSRDQGTGGNTIYF.

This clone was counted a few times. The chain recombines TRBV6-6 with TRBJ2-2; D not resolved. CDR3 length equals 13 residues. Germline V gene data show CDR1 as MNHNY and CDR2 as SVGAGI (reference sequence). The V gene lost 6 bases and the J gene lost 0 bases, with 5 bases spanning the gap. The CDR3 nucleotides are TGTGCCAGCAGCCCCACGAACACCGGGGAGCTGTTTTTT. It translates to CASSPTNTGELFF.

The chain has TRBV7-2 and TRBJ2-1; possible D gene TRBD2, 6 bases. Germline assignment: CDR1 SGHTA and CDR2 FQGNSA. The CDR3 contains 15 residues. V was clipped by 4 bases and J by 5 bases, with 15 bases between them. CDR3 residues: CASSYLGGSNNEQFF. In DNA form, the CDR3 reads TGTGCCAGCAGCTATCTGGGGGGTTCGAACAATGAGCAGTTCTTC.